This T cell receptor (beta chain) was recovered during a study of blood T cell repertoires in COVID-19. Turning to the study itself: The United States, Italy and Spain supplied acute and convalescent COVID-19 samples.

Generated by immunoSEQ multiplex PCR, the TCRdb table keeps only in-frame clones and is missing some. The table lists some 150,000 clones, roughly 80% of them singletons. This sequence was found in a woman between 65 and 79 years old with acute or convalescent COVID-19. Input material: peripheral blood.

CDR3 amino acids: CASSETPGGPGNTIYF. In DNA form, the CDR3 reads TGTGCCAGCAGCGAGACCCCAGGGGGCCCTGGAAACACCATATATTTT. This chain joins TRBV3-1 (or the pseudogene TRBV3-2) and TRBJ1-3, with TRBD1 matching 8 bases. The CDR3 extends over 16 amino acids. The germline gives CDR1 LGHDT, CDR2 YNNKEL (reference sequence). J gave up 2 bases and V 5 bases, and 8 bases lay outside the gene matches.